This T cell receptor beta chain was obtained from a study of cytomegalovirus exposure and HLA in healthy donors. Study details: Tens of millions of unique TCRs from HLA-typed donors were held in an early release of data.

PCR employed 60 Vbeta and 13 Jbeta primers. Only in-frame clones appear in the TCRdb table, and some are missing; sequencing was by immunoSEQ multiplex PCR. The sample has roughly 180,000 clones, around 80% seen once; the top ten hold approximately 1.3%. The V end lost 6 bases, the J end lost 2 bases, and 10 bases lay between the germline ends. CDR1 SEHNR and CDR2 FQNEAQ come from the germline V gene (reference sequence). The CDR3 contains 13 residues. Comment on this clone: What it binds is not known.

Overall study findings and caveats: CMV serostatus alone was available as immune exposure information. Presence/absence analyses assumed roughly uniform sequencing depth across donors.

The source is a girl aged 5-17 years in good health and CMV-seropositive. This chain joins TRBV7-9 and TRBJ2-5, with no clear D. The source material was PBMCs. CDR3 in amino acids: CASSSFPQETQYF. CDR3 sequence (DNA): TGTGCCAGCAGTTCTTTTCCTCAAGAGACCCAGTACTTC. Full variable domain (remainder filled in from reference TRBV7-9 and TRBJ2-5): DTGVSQNPRHKITKRGQNVTFRCDPISEHNRLYWYRQTLGQGPEFLTYFQNEAQLEKSRLLSDRFSAERPKGSFSTLEIQRTEQGDSAMYLCASSSFPQETQYFGPGTRLLVL.